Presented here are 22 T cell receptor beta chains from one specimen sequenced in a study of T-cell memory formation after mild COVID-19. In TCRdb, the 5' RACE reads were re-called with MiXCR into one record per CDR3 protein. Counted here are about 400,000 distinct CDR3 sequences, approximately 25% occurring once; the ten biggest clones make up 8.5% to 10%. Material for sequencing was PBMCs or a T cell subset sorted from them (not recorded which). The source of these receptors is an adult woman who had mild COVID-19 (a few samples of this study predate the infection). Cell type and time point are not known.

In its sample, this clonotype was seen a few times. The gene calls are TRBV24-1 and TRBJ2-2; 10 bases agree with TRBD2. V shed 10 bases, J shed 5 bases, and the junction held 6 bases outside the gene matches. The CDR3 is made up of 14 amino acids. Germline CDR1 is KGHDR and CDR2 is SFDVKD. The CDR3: CATGGLADTGELFF. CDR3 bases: TGTGCCACGGGTGGACTAGCGGATACCGGGGAGCTGTTTTTT.

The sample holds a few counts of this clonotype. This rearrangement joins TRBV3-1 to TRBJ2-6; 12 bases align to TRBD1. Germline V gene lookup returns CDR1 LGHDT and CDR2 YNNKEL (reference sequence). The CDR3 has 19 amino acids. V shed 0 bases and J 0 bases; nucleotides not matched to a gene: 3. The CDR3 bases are TGTGCCAGCAGCCAAGAACCGGGACAGGGGGCCTCTGGGGCCAACGTCCTGACTTTC. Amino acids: CASSQEPGQGASGANVLTF.

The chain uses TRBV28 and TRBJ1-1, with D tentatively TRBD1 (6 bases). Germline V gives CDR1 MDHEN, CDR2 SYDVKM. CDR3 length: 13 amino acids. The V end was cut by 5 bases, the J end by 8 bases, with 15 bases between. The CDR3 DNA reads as TGTGCCAGCAGTCTTCCAGGGGTCTCAGAAGCTTTCTTT. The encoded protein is CASSLPGVSEAFF.

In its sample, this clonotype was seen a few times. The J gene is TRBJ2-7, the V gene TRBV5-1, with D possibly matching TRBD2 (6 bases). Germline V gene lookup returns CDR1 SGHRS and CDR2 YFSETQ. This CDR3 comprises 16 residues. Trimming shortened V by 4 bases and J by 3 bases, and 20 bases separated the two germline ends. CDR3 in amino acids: CASSQRVDRSGYEQYF. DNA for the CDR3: TGCGCCAGCAGCCAGCGGGTCGATCGATCGGGCTACGAGCAGTACTTC.

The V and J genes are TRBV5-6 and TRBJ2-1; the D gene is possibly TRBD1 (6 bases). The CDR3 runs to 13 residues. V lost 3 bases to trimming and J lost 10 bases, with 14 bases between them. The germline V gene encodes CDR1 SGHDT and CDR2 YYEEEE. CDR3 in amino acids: CASSYDRMGEQFF. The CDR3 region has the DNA TGTGCCAGCAGCTACGACAGGATGGGGGAGCAGTTCTTC.

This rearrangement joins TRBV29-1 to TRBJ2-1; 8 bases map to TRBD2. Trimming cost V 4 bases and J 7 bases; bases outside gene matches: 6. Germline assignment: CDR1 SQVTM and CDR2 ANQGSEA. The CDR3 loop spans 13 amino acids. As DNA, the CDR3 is TGCAGCGTTGGGTCGGGAGGGCCGAATGAGCAGTTCTTC. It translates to CSVGSGGPNEQFF.

CDR3 sequence reads: CASSYSGLAGEFYNEQFF. CDR3 bases: TGTGCCAGCAGTTACTCGGGTCTGGCGGGGGAGTTCTACAATGAGCAGTTCTTC. V gene TRBV6-6 combines with J gene TRBJ2-1, with 7 bases aligning to TRBD2. The V gene's germline CDR1 is MNHNY and CDR2 SVGAGI (reference sequence). V was clipped by 0 bases and J by 3 bases; unmatched bases: 11. The CDR3 totals 18 residues.

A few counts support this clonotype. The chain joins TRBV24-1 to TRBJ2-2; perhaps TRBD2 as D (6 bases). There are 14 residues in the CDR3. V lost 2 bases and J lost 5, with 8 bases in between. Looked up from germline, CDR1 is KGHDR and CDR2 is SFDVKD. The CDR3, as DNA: TGTGCCACCAGTGATTATCGGGAGACCGGGGAGCTGTTTTTT. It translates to CATSDYRETGELFF.

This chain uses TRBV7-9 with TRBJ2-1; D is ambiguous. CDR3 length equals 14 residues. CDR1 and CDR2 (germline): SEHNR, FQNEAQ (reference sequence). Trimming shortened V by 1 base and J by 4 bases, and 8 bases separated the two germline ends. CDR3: CASSLGGRYNEQFF. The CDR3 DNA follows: TGTGCCAGCAGCTTAGGAGGCCGATACAATGAGCAGTTCTTC.

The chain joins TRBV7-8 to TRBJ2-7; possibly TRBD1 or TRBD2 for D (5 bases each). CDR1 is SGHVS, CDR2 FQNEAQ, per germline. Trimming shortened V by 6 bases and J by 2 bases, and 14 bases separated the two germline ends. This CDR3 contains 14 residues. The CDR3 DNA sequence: TGTGCCAGCAGGGGACCGGGACGGCCCTACGAGCAGTACTTC. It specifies CASRGPGRPYEQYF.

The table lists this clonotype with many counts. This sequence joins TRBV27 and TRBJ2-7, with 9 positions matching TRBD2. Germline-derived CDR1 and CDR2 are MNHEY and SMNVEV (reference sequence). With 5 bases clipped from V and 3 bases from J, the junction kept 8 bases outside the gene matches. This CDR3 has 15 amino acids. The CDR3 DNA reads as TGTGCCAGCAGTCCCTCGAGTAGCGGGAGCTACGAGCAGTACTTC. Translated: CASSPSSSGSYEQYF.

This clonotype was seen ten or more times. DNA for the CDR3: TGTGCCAGCAGCTTTTCGGGTAGCGAGCAGTTCTTC. Its translation: CASSFSGSEQFF. This chain links TRBV11-2 with TRBJ2-1; D remains unclear. The V gene lost 3 bases and the J gene lost 10 bases, with 10 bases spanning the gap. Germline V gives CDR1 SGHAT, CDR2 FQNNGV. This CDR3 has 12 residues. The complete variable domain, with remaining parts taken from reference TRBV11-2 and TRBJ2-1, reads EAGVAQSPRYKIIEKRQSVAFWCNPISGHATLYWYQQILGQGPKLLIQFQNNGVVDDSQLPKDRFSAERLKGVDSTLKIQPAKLEDSAVYLCASSFSGSEQFFGPGTRLTVL.

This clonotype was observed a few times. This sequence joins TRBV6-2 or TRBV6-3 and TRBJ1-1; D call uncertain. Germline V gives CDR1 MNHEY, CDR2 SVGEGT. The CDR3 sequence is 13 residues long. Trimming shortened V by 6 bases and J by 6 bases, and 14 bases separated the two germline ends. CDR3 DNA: TGTGCCAGCAGACGCGAGACGGTGGCTGAAGCTTTCTTT. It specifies CASRRETVAEAFF.

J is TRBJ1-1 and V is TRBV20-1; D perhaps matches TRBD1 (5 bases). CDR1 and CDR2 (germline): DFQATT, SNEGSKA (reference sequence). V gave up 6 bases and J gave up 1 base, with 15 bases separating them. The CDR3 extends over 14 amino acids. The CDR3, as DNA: TGCAGTGCCCCCGGGACGACGAGGAACACTGAAGCTTTCTTT. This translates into CSAPGTTRNTEAFF.

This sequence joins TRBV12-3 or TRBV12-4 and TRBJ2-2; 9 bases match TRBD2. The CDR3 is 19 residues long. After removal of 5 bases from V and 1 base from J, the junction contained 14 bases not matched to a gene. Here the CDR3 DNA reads TGTGCCAGCAGTCCCTCCCGGGTTAGCGGGAGATGGAACACCGGGGAGCTGTTTTTT. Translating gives CASSPSRVSGRWNTGELFF.

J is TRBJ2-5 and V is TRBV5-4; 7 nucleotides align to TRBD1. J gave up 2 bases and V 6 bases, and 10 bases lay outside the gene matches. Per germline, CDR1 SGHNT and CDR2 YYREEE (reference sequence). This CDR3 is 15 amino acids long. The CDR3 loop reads CASNTGTARQETQYF. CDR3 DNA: TGTGCCAGCAACACCGGGACAGCAAGACAAGAGACCCAGTACTTC.

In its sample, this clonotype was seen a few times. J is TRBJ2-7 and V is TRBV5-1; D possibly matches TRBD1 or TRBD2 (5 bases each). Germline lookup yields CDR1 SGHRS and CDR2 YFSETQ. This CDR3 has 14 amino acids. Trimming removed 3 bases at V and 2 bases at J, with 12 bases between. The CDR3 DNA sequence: TGCGCCAGCAGCTCCCGGGGCGGACCCTACGAGCAGTACTTC. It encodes CASSSRGGPYEQYF.

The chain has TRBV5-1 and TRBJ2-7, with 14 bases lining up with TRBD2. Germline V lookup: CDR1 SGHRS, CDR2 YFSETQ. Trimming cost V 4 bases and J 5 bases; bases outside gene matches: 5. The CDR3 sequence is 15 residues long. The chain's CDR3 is CASSRLAGGPHEQYF. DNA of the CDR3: TGCGCCAGCAGCAGACTAGCGGGAGGGCCCCACGAGCAGTACTTC.

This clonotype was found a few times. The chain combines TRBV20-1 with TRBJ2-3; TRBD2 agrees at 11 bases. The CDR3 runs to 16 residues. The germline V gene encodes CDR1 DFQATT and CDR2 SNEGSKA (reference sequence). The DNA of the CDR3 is TGCAGCCCTCAAGATCGAACTAGCGGGGGACGTTATACGCAGTATTTT. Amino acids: CSPQDRTSGGRYTQYF.

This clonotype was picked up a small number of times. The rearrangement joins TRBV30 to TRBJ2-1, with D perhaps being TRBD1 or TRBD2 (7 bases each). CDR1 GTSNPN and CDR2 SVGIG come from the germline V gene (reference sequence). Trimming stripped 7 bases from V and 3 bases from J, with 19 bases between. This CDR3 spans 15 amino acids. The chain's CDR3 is CASMRGQGVYNEQFF. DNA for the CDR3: TGTGCCTCAATGCGGGGGCAGGGGGTCTACAATGAGCAGTTCTTC.

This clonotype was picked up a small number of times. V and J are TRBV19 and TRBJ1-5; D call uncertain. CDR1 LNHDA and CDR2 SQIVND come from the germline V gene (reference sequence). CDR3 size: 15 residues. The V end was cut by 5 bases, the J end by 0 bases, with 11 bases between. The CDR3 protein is CASSPIKYSNQPQHF. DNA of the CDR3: TGTGCCAGTAGTCCGATTAAATATAGCAATCAGCCCCAGCATTTT.

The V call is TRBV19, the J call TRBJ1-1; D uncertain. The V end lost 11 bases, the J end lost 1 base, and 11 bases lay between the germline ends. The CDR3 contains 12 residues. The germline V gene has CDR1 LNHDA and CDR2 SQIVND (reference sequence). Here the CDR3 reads CAVRTGNTEAFF. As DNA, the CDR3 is TGTGCCGTCAGGACGGGGAACACTGAAGCTTTCTTT.